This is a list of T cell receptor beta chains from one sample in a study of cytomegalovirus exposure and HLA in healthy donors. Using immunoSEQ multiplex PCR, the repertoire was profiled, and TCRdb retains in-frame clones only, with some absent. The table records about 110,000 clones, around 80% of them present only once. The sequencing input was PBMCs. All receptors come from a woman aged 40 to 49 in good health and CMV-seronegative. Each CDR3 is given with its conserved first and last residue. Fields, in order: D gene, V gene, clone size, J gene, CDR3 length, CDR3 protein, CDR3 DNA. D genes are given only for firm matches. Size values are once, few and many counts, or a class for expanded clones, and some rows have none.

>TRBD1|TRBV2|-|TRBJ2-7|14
CASTTGTGSYEQYF
TGTGCCAGCACCACCGGGACAGGGAGCTACGAGCAGTACTTC
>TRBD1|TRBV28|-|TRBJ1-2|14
CASSYRGRSYGYTF
TGTGCCAGCAGTTACAGGGGGCGCAGCTATGGCTACACCTTC
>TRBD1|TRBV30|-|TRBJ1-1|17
CAWTSQGATLMNTEAFF
TGTGCCTGGACCTCTCAGGGGGCGACCTTAATGAACACTGAAGCTTTCTTT
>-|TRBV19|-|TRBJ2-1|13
CASSIGRNNEQFF
TGTGCCAGTAGTATAGGGCGGAACAATGAGCAGTTCTTC
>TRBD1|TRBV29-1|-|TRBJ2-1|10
CSVSTGVTFF
TGCAGCGTCTCGACAGGGGTAACGTTCTTC
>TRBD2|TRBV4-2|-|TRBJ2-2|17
CASSLTSGPANTGELFF
TGTGCCAGCAGCCTGACTAGCGGACCAGCGAACACCGGGGAGCTGTTTTTT
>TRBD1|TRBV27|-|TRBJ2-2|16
CASRPTGGRPAGELFF
TGTGCCAGCAGACCCACAGGGGGCCGGCCCGCCGGGGAGCTGTTTTTT
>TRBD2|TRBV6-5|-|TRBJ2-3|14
CASRRGGLTDTQYF
TGTGCCAGCCGGCGGGGGGGTTTAACAGATACGCAGTATTTT
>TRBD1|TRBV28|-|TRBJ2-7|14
CASLLGGQGGEQYF
TGTGCCAGCCTCCTCGGGGGACAGGGTGGCGAGCAGTACTTC
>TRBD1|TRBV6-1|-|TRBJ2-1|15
CASTRTGSLGNEQFF
TGTGCCAGCACTCGGACAGGGAGTCTGGGGAATGAGCAGTTCTTC
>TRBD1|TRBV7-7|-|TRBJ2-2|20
CASSLARDSIPLYLTGELFF
TGTGCCAGCAGCTTAGCAAGGGACAGCATCCCCCTTTACTTGACCGGGGAGCTGTTTTTT
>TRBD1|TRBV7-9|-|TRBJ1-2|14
CASSFLRQGGGYTF
TGTGCCAGCAGCTTCCTCCGACAGGGGGGCGGCTACACCTTC
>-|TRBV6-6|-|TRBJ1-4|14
CASTNWQDNEKLFF
TGTGCCAGCACTAACTGGCAGGATAATGAAAAACTGTTTTTT
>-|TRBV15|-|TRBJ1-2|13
CATQGSRHYGYTF
TGTGCCACCCAGGGATCACGGCACTATGGCTACACCTTC
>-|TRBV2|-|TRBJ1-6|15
CASSGRTVYNSPLHF
TGTGCCAGCAGTGGGAGGACCGTTTATAATTCACCCCTCCACTTT
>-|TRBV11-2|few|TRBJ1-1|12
CASNPSGEVAFF
TGTGCCAGCAACCCGTCGGGGGAGGTAGCTTTCTTT
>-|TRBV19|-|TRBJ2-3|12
CASSAGYNTQYF
TGTGCCAGTAGTGCTGGTTACAATACGCAGTATTTT
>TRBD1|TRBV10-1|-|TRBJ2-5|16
CASSESGQGSQETQYF
TGCGCCAGCAGTGAGTCGGGACAGGGCTCCCAAGAGACCCAGTACTTC
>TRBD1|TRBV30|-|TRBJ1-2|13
CAWSVQGAGGYTF
TGTGCCTGGAGTGTACAGGGGGCGGGTGGCTACACCTTC
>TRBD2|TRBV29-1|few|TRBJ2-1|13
CSVGQRGYNEQFF
TGCAGCGTTGGCCAGCGGGGCTACAATGAGCAGTTCTTC
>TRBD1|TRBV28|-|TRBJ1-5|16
CASSPLTGEGNQPQHF
TGTGCCAGCAGTCCCCTGACAGGGGAGGGCAATCAGCCCCAGCATTTT
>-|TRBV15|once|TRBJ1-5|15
CATSRESGRSEPQHF
TGTGCCACCAGCAGAGAATCAGGGCGAAGTGAGCCCCAGCATTTT
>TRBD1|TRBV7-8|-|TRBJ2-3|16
CASSPLSADRDDTQYF
TGTGCCAGCAGCCCCCTCTCCGCGGACAGGGACGATACGCAGTATTTT
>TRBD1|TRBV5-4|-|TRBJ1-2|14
CASSGNRGNYGYTF
TGTGCCAGCAGCGGAAACAGGGGGAACTATGGCTACACCTTC
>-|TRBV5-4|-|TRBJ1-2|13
CASSRGTNYGYTF
TGTGCCAGCAGCAGGGGGACTAACTATGGCTACACCTTC
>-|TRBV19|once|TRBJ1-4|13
CASSIAANEKLFF
TGTGCCAGTAGTATCGCGGCTAATGAAAAACTGTTTTTT
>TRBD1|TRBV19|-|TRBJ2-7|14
CASSVTGERYEQYF
TGTGCCAGTAGTGTCACAGGGGAAAGGTACGAGCAGTACTTC
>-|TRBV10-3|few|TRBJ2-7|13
CAISSQTSYEQYF
TGTGCCATCAGCTCACAGACATCCTACGAGCAGTACTTC
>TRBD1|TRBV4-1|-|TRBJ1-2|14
CASSHGTANYGYTF
TGCGCCAGCAGCCACGGGACAGCCAACTATGGCTACACCTTC
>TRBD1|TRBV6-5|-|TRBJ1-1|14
CASSYLDRANEAFF
TGTGCCAGCAGTTACTTGGACAGGGCGAATGAAGCTTTCTTT